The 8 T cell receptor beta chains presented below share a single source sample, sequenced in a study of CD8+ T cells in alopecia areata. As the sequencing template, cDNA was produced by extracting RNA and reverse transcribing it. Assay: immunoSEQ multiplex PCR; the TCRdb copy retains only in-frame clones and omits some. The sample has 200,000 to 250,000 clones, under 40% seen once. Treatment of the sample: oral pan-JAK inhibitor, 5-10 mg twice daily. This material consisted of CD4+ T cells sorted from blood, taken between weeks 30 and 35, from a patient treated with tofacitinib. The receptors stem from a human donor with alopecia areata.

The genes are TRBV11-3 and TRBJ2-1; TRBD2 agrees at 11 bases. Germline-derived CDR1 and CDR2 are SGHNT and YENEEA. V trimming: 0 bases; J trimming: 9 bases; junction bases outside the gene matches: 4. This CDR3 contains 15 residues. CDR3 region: CASSLEGTSGREQFF. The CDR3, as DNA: TGTGCCAGCAGCTTAGAAGGGACTAGCGGTCGTGAGCAGTTCTTC.

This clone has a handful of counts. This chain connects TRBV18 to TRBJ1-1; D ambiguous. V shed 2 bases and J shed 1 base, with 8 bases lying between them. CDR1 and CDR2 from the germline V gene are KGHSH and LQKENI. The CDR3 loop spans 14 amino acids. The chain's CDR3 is CASSPFDENTEAFF. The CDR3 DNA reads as TGTGCCAGCTCACCATTTGACGAGAACACTGAAGCTTTCTTT.

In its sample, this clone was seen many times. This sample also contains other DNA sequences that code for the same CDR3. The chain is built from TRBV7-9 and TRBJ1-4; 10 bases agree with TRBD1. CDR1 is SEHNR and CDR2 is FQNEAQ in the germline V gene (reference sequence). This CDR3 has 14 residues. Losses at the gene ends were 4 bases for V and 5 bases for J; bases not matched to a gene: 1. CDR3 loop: CASSSGQGNEKLFF. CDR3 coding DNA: TGTGCCAGCAGCTCGGGACAGGGGAATGAAAAACTGTTTTTT. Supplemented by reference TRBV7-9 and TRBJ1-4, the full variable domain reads DTGVSQNPRHKITKRGQNVTFRCDPISEHNRLYWYRQTLGQGPEFLTYFQNEAQLEKSRLLSDRFSAERPKGSFSTLEIQRTEQGDSAMYLCASSSGQGNEKLFFGSGTQLSVL.

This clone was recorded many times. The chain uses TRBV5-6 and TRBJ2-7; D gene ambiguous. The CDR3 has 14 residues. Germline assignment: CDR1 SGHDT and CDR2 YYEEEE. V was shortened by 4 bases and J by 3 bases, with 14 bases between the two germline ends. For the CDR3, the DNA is TGTGCCAGCAGCCAAGTCGGACCCGGCTACGAGCAGTACTTC. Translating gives CASSQVGPGYEQYF.

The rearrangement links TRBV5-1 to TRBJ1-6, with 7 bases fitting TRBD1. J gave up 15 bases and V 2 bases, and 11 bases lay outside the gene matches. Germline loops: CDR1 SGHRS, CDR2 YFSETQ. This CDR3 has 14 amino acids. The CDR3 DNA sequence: TGCGCCAGCAGCTTAGGACAGGAGGGGTTGGACCTCCACTTT. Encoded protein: CASSLGQEGLDLHF.

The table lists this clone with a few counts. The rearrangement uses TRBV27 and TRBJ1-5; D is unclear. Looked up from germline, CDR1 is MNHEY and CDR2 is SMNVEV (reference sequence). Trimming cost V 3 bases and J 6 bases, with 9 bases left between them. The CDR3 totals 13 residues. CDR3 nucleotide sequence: TGTGCCAGCAGTTTGACTTTAAGTCAGCCCCAGCATTTT. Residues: CASSLTLSQPQHF.

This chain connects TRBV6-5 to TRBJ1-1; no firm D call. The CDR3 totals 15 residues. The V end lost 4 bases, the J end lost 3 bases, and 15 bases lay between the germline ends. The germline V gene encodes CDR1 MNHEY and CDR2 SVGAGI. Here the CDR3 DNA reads TGTGCCAGCAGTTTGAGAGAGAGGTTGTACACTGAAGCTTTCTTT. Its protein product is CASSLRERLYTEAFF.

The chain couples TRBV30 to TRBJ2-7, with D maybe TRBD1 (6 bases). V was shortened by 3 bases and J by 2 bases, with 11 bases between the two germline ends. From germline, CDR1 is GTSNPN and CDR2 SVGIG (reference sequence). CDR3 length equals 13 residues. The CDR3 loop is CAWSPGAPYEQYF. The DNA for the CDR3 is TGTGCCTGGAGCCCAGGGGCCCCCTACGAGCAGTACTTC. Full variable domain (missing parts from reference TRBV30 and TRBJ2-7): SQTIHQWPATLVQPVGSPLSLECTVEGTSNPNLYWYRQAAGRGLQLLFYSVGIGQISSEVPQNLSASRPQDRQFILSSKKLLLSDSGFYLCAWSPGAPYEQYFGPGTRLTVT.